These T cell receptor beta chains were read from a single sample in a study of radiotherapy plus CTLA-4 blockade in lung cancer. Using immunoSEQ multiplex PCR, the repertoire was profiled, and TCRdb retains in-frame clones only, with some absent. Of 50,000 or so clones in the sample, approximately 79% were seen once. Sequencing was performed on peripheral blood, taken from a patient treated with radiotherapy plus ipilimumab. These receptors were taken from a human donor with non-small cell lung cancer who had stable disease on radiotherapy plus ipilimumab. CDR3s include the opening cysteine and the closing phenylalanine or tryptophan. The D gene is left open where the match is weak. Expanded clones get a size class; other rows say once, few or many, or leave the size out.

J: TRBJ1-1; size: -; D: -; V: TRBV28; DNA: TGTGCCAGCAGATCCTACACGACAGGGAACACTGAAGCTTTCTTT; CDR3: CASRSYTTGNTEAFF
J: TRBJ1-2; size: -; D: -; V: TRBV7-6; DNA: TGTGCCAGCAGCTTAGCACAGGGCGGTGGCTACACCTTC; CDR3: CASSLAQGGGYTF
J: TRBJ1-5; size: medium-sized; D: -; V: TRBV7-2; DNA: TGTGCCAGCAGCTTAGCGATGGGGGGCAATCAGCCCCAGCATTTT; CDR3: CASSLAMGGNQPQHF
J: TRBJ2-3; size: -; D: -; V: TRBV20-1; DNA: TGCAGTGCCCTTAGCCATACGCAGTATTTT; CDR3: CSALSHTQYF
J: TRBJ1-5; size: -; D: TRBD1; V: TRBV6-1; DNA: TGTGCCAGCAAGGACGACAGGGGGCAAAGTCAGCCCCAGCATTTT; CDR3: CASKDDRGQSQPQHF
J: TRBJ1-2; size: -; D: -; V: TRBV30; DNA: TGTGCCTGGAGTGTGTCGGCAAAGGATGGCTACACCTTC; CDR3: CAWSVSAKDGYTF
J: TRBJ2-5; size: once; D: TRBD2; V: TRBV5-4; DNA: TGTGCCAGCAGCTCCCCCGGGGGGGAGACCCAGTACTTC; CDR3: CASSSPGGETQYF
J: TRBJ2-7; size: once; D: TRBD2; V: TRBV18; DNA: TGTGCCAGCTCACCACCCGCCAGGACTAGCTCCTACGAGCAGTACTTC; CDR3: CASSPPARTSSYEQYF
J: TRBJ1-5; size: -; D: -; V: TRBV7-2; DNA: TGTGCCAGCAGCCCCCTGGCAGGGGCGAATCAGCCCCAGCATTTT; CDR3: CASSPLAGANQPQHF
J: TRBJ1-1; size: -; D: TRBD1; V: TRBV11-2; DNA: TGTGCCAGCAGCCCTTGGGACAGCGGAGCTTTCTTT; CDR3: CASSPWDSGAFF
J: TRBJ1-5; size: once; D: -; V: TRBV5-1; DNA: TGCGCCAGCAGCTTGCAACCGGACAATCAGCCCCAGCATTTT; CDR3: CASSLQPDNQPQHF
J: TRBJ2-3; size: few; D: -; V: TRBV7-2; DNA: TGTGCCAGCAGCTTAAGAGCGTCTAGCACAGATACGCAGTATTTT; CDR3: CASSLRASSTDTQYF
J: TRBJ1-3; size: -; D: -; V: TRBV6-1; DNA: TGTGCCAGCAGTGAAATACGGACTTACTCTGGAAACACCATATATTTT; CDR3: CASSEIRTYSGNTIYF
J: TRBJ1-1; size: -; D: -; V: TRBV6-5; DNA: TGTGCCAGCAGTTACCGGGAAGAAGCTTTCTTT; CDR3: CASSYREEAFF
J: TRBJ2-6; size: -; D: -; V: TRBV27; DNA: TGTGCCAGCAGTTTTCTCCCGGGAGCTGGGGCCAACGTCCTGACTTTC; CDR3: CASSFLPGAGANVLTF
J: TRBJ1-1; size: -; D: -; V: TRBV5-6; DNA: TGTGTCAGCAGCTTGAAGGGGCTGAACACTGAAGCTTTCTTT; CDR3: CVSSLKGLNTEAFF
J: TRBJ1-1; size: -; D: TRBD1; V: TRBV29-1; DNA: TGCAGCGGGGATAAGGCAGGGGGATTCACTGAAGCTTTCTTT; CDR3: CSGDKAGGFTEAFF
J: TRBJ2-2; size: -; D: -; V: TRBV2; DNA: TGTGCCAGCAGGACAGGCGGGGACACCGGGGAGCTGTTTTTT; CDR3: CASRTGGDTGELFF
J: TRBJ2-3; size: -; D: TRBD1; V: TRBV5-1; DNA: TGCGCCAGCAGCACCTCGACAGGGGGTGGTGTAACAGATACGCAGTATTTT; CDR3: CASSTSTGGGVTDTQYF
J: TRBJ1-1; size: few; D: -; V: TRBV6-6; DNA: TGTGCCAGCAGTTCGTTCAGAACTGAAGCTTTCTTT; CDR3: CASSSFRTEAFF
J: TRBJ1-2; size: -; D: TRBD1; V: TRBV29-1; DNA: TGCAGCGTTGACCAGGGGGCTGACTATGGCTACACCTTC; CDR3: CSVDQGADYGYTF
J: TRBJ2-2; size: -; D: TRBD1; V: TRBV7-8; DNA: TGTGCCAGCAGCTCGAAGGGCCGGGACAGACCCTCCACCGGGGAGCTGTTTTTT; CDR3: CASSSKGRDRPSTGELFF
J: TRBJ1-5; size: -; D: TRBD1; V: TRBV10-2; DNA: TGCGCCAGCAGTAGACAGGGTGGGCAGCCCCAGCATTTT; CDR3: CASSRQGGQPQHF
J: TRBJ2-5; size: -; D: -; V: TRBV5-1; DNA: TGCGCCAGCAGCTTGGTGGGGGCGTTACAAGAGACCCAGTACTTC; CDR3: CASSLVGALQETQYF
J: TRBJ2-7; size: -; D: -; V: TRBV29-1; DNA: TGCAGCGTCCGGACAGCGAGCTCCTACGAGCAGTACTTC; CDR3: CSVRTASSYEQYF
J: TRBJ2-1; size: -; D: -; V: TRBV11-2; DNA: TGTGCCAGCAGCTTGTCCGGGGGCGCCCCTGACAATGAGCAGTTCTTC; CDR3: CASSLSGGAPDNEQFF
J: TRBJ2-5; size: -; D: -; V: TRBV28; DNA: TGTGCCAGCAGTTCTTTAGGGGGGGCCTCAGAGACCCAGTACTTC; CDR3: CASSSLGGASETQYF
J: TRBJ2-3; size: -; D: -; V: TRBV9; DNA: TGTGCCAGCAGCGTAGTTAGCGGACCTACAGATACGCAGTATTTT; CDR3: CASSVVSGPTDTQYF
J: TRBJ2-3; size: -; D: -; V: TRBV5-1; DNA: TGCGCCAGCAGCTCAGGGGGGAGGATCACAGATACGCAGTATTTT; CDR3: CASSSGGRITDTQYF
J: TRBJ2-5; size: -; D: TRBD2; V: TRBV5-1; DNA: TGCGCCAGCAGCTTGGTGGCTGGGACTAGGCAAGAGACCCAGTACTTC; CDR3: CASSLVAGTRQETQYF
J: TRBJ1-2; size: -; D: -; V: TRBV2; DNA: TGTGCCAGACAGGAAGGGTATGGCTACACCTTC; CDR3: CARQEGYGYTF
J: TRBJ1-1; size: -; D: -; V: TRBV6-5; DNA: TGTGCCAGCAGTTCTACCGCAGGGGACACTGAAGCTTTCTTT; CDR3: CASSSTAGDTEAFF
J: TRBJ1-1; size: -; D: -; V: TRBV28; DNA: TGTGCCAGCAGTCGTGACCCCGGAACGAACACTGAAGCTTTCTTT; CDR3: CASSRDPGTNTEAFF
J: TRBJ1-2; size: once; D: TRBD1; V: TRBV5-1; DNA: TGCGCCAGCAGCTTGGCGGGCAGGGGGCAAGGAGGCTACACCTTC; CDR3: CASSLAGRGQGGYTF
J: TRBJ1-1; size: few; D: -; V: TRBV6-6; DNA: TGTGCCAGCAGTTATCGAATAGAGAACACTGAAGCTTTCTTT; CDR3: CASSYRIENTEAFF
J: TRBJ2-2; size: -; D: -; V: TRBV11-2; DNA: TGTGCCAGCAGCTTAGCGCCAGTTCTTATCCAGACCGGGGAGCTGTTTTTT; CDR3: CASSLAPVLIQTGELFF
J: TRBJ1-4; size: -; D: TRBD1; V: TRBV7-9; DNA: TGTGCCAGCAGCCCACAGGGGGAAAAACTGTTTTTT; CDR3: CASSPQGEKLFF
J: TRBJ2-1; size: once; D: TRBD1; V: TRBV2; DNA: TGTGCCAGCAGTGAGTGGGTAGGACAGGGACGTCGGGAGCAGTTCTTC; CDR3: CASSEWVGQGRREQFF
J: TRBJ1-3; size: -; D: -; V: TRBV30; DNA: TGTGCCTGGAGTAGACTAACGACAGGAAGCGTTAAAAACACCATATATTTT; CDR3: CAWSRLTTGSVKNTIYF
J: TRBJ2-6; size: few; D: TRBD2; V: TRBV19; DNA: TGTGCCAGTAGTTTACCGGGACTAGGCTCTGGGGCCAACGTCCTGACTTTC; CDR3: CASSLPGLGSGANVLTF
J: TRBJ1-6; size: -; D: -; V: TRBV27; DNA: TGTGCCAGCAGTTCGCCACAGAGCTCCTATAATTCACCCCTCCACTTT; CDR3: CASSSPQSSYNSPLHF
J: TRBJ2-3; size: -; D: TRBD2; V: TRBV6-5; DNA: TGTGCCAGCACTACTAGCGGGAGCACAGATACGCAGTATTTT; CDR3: CASTTSGSTDTQYF
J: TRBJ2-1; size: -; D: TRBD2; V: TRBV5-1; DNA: TGCGCCAGCAGCTTGGTGTCATGGGGGGGCTACAATGAGCAGTTCTTC; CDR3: CASSLVSWGGYNEQFF
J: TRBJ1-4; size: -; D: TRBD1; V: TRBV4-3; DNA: TGCGCCAGCAGCCAGGGGACAGGACTTCCTAATGAAAAACTGTTTTTT; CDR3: CASSQGTGLPNEKLFF